This TCR beta chain originates from a study of CD8 T cells in ankylosing spondylitis. General observations from the study: Reportedly, matched ankylosing spondylitis synovial fluid was significantly enriched for disease-linked clones.

The CDR3 has 15 amino acids. This clonotype was seen ten or more times. Its antigen is as yet unknown. TCRdb recomputed calls from the 5' RACE reads with MiXCR, one row per CDR3 protein. The table lists approximately 240,000 distinct CDR3 sequences, 8% to 11% of them singletons. The sequence came from a male donor with ankylosing spondylitis or in good health (not recorded which). The chain uses TRBV21-1 and TRBJ1-1. TRBV21-1 is reported as a pseudogene. Sequencing was carried out using blood, either unsorted or a sorted T cell fraction (not recorded which). The CDR3 sequence is CASSIWRRANTEAFF. CDR3 nucleotides: TGTGCCAGCAGCATTTGGCGACGGGCGAACACTGAAGCTTTCTTT.